The clone carrying this TCR beta chain was seen once. The target antigen is unknown. The sample is drawn from a study of neoadjuvant anti-PD-1 for oral cavity cancer. At the level of the study: Patients without progression got a fourth dose around day 43.

Six replicates per PBMC sample, mostly from roughly 470 ng of genomic DNA. Clones were read by immunoSEQ multiplex PCR, and TCRdb kept only the in-frame ones, dropping some. The table has 6,700 or so clones, about 78% seen once. Study-wide results and caveats: Only three patients per response group were TCR-analyzed; validation needed.

The sequences come from PBMCs, collected before nivolumab (anti-PD-1) treatment. This sequence was found in a person between 40 and 85 years old with oral cavity squamous cell carcinoma.

In DNA, the CDR3 is TGTGCCACCAGCAAGAGCGGGGCAGCACTAGCCAAAAACATTCAGTACTTC. The encoded protein is CATSKSGAALAKNIQYF. The chain recombines TRBV15 with TRBJ2-4; 7 bases are shared with TRBD2. V was clipped by 4 bases and J by 0 bases; unmatched bases: 9. CDR1 LNHNV and CDR2 YYDKDF come from the germline V gene (reference sequence). CDR3 size: 17 residues.